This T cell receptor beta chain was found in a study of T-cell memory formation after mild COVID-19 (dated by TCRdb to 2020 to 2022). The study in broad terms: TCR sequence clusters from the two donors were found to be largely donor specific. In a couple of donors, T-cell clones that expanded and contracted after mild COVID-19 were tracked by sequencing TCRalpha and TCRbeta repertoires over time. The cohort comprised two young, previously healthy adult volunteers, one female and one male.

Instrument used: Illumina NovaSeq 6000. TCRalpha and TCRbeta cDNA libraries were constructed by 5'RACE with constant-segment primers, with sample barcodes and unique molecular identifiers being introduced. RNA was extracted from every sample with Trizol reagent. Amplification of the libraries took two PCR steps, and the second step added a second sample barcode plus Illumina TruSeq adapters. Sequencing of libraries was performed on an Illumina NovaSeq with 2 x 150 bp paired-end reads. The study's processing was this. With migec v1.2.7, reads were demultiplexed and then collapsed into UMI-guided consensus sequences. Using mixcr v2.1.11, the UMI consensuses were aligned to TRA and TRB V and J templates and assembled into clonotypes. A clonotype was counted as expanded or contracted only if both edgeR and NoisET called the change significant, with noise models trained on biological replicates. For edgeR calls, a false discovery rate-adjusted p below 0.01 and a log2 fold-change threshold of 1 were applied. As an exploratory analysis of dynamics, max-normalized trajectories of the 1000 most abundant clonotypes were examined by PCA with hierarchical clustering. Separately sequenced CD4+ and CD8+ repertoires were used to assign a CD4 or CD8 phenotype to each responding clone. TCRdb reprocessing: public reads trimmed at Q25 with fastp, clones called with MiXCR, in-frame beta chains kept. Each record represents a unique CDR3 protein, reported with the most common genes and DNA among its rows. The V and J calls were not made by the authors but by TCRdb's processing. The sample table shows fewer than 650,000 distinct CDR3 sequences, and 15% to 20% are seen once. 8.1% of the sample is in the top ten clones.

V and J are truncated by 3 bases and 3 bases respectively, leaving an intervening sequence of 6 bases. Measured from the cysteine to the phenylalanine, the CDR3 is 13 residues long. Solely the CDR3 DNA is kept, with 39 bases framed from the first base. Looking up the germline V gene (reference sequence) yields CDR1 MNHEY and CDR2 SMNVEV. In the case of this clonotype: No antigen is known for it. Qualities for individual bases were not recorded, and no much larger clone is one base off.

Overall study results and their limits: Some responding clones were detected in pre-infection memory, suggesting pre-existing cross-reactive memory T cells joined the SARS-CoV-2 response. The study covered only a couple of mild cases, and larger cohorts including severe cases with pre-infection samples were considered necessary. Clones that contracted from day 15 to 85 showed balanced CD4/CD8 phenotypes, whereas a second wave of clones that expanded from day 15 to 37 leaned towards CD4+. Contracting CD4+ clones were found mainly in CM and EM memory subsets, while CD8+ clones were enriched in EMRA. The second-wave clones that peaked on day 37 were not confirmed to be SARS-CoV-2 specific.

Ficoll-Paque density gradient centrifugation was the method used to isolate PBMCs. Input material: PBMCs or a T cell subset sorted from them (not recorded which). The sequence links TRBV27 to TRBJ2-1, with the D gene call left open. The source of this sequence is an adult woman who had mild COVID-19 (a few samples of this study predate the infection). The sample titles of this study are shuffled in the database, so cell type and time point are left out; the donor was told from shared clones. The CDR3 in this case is CASSFRNYNEQFF. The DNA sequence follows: TGTGCCAGCAGTTTCAGGAACTACAATGAGCAGTTCTTC.